This T cell receptor beta chain was recovered during a study of blood T cell repertoires in COVID-19. Study information: Nucleic acid was either cDNA or gDNA, and it came from T cells, B-cell-depleted T cells, or PBMCs.

In the authors' methods: Scientists estimated how many nucleated cells there were by amplifying reference gene primers. TCRdb's table, derived via immunoSEQ multiplex PCR, lists solely in-frame clones and lacks some. Clone size and the V and J calls come from that table; the DNA yielded D and trimming. Of about 520,000 clones listed, 70% to 90% are singletons. V gave up 5 bases and J gave up 3 bases; unmatched junction bases: 11. Looked up from germline, CDR1 is LNHDA and CDR2 is SQIVND (reference sequence). This CDR3 region has 16 residues. This chain links TRBV19 with TRBJ2-7, with 9 bases fitting TRBD1. Material: peripheral blood. The receptor's source is a human donor in a cohort sampled during active COVID-19. The CDR3 DNA reads as TGTGCCAGTAGTTCCGACTTGGGACAGGGCCGCTACGAGCAGTACTTC. This gives the protein CASSSDLGQGRYEQYF.